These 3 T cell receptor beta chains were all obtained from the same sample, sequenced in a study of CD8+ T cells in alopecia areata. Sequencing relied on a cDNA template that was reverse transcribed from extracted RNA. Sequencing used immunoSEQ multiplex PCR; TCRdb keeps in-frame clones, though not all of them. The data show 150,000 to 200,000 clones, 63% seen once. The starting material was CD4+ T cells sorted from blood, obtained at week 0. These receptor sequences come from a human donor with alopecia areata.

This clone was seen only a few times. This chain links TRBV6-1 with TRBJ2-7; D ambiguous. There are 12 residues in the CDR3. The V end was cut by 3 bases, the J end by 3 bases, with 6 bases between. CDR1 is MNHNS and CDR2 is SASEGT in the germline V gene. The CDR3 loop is CASSEGSYEQYF. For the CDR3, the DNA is TGTGCCAGCAGTGAGGGCAGCTACGAGCAGTACTTC.

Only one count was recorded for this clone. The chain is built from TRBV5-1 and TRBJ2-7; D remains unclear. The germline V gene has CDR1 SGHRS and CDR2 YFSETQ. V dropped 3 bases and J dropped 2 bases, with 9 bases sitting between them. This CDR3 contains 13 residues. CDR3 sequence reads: CASSSELTYEQYF. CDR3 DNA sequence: TGCGCCAGCAGCTCGGAGCTCACCTACGAGCAGTACTTC.

CDR3 protein: CAWGSSGHTGELFF. The CDR3 DNA reads TGTGCCTGGGGAAGTAGTGGCCACACCGGGGAGCTGTTTTTT. The genes are TRBV30 and TRBJ2-2; D gene ambiguous. Deletions cut 5 bases from V and 3 bases from J, with 13 bases between. Germline values: CDR1 GTSNPN, CDR2 SVGIG (reference sequence). The CDR3 extends over 14 amino acids.